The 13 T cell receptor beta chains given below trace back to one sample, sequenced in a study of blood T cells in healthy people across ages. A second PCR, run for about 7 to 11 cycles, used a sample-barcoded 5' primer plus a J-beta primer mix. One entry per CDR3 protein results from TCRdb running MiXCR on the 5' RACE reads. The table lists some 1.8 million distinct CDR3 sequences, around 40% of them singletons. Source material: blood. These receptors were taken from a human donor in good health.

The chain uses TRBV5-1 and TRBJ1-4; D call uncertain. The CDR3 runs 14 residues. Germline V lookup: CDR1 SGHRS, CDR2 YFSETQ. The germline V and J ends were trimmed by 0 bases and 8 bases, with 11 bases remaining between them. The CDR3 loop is CASSLAPIQEKLFF. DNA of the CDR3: TGCGCCAGCAGCTTGGCCCCGATTCAGGAAAAACTGTTTTTT.

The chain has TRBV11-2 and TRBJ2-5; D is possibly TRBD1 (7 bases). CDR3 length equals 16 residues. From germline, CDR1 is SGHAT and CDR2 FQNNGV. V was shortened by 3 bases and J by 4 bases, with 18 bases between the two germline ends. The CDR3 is CASSFVSGTAGETQYF. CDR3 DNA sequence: TGTGCCAGCAGCTTCGTTTCGGGGACAGCGGGAGAGACCCAGTACTTC.

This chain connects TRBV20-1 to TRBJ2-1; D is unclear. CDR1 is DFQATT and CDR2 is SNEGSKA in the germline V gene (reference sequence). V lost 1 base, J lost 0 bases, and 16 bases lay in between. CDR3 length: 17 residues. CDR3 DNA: TGCAGTGCTAGAGTTCACAAGGGCCAGTACTCCTACAATGAGCAGTTCTTC. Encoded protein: CSARVHKGQYSYNEQFF.

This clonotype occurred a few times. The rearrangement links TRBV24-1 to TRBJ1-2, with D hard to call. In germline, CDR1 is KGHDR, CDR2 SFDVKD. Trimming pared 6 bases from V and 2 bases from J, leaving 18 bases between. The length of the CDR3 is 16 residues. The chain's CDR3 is CATSPGRMGGNYGYTF. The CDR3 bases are TGTGCCACCAGTCCCGGGCGTATGGGCGGCAACTATGGCTACACCTTC.

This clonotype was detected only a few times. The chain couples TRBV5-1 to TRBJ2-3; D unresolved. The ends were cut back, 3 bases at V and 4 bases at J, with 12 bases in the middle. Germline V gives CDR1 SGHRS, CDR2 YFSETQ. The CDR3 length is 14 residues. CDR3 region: CASSYGVPADTQYF. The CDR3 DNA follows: TGCGCCAGCAGCTATGGAGTCCCGGCAGATACGCAGTATTTT.

CDR3 protein: CASSLLNRHGELFF. The CDR3 region has the DNA TGTGCCAGCAGCCTACTCAACAGGCATGGGGAACTGTTTTTT. The chain recombines TRBV7-9 with TRBJ1-4; D possibly corresponds to TRBD1 (5 bases). Germline loops: CDR1 SEHNR, CDR2 FQNEAQ (reference sequence). Trimming pared 5 bases from V and 12 bases from J, leaving 19 bases between. The CDR3 has 14 amino acids. Variable domain in full (rest from reference TRBV7-9 and TRBJ1-4): DTGVSQNPRHKITKRGQNVTFRCDPISEHNRLYWYRQTLGQGPEFLTYFQNEAQLEKSRLLSDRFSAERPKGSFSTLEIQRTEQGDSAMYLCASSLLNRHGELFFGSGTQLSVL.

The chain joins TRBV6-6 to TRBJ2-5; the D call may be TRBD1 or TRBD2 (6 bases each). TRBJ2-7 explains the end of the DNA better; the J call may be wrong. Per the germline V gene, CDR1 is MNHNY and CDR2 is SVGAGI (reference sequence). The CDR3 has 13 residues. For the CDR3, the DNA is TGTGCCAGCAGTTACGGGGGGCTAGTCGAGCAGTACTTC. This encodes CASSYGGLVEQYF.

Written as DNA, the CDR3 is TGTGCCAGCAGCTTAGCGCGGTCGGTAGCGGGTACGAGTATTCAGTACTTC. Translating it yields CASSLARSVAGTSIQYF. The V call is TRBV7-2, the J call TRBJ2-7; 7 bases are shared with TRBD2. This CDR3 is 17 amino acids long. Per germline, CDR1 SGHTA and CDR2 FQGNSA. V trimming: 0 bases; J trimming: 10 bases; junction bases outside the gene matches: 18.

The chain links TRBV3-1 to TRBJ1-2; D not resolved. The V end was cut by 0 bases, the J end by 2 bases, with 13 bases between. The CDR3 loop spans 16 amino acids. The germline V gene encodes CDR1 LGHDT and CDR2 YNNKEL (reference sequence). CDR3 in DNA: TGTGCCAGCAGCCAAGACACCCACAGAATCAACTATGGCTACACCTTC. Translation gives CASSQDTHRINYGYTF.

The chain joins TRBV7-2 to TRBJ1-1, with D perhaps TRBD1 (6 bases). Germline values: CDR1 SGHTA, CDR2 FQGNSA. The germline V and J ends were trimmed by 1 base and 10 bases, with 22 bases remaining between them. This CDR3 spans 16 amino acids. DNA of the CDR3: TGTGCCAGCAGCTTAGGGGCATTCCAGGGGTACAATCGAGCTTTCTTT. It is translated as CASSLGAFQGYNRAFF.

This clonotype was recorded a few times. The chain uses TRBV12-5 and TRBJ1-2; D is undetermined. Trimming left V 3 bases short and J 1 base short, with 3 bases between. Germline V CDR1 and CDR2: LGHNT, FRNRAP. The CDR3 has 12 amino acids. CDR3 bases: TGTGCTAGTGGTTTAGGTAACTATGGCTACACCTTC. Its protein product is CASGLGNYGYTF.

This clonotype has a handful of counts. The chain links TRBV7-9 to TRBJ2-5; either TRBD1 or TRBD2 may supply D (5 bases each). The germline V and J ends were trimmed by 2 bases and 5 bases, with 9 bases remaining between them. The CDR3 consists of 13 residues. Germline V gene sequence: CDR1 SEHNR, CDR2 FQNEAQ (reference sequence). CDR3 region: CASSLNEGETQYF. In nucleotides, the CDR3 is TGTGCCAGCAGCTTAAACGAGGGGGAGACCCAGTACTTC.

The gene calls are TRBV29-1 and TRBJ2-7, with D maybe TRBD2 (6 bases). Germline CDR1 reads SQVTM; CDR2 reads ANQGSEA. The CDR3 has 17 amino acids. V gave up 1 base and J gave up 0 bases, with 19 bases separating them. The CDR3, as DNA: TGCAGCGTTGAAGGGGGAGACGGCGGGGCGAGCTCCTACGAGCAGTACTTC. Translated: CSVEGGDGGASSYEQYF.